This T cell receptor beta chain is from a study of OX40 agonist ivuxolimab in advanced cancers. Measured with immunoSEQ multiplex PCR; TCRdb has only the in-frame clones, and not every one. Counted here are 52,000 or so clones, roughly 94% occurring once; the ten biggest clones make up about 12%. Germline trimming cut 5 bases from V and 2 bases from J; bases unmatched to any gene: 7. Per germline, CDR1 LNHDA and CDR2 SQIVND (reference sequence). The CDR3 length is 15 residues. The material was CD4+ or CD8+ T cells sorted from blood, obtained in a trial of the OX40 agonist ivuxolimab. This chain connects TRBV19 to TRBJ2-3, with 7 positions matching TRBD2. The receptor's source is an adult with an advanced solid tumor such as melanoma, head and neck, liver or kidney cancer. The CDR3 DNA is TGTGCCAGTAGTTCGTGGCTAGCGGTCACAGATACGCAGTATTTT. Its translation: CASSSWLAVTDTQYF.